This is a list of T cell receptor beta chains from one sample in a study of cytomegalovirus exposure and HLA in healthy donors. Using immunoSEQ multiplex PCR, the repertoire was profiled, and TCRdb retains in-frame clones only, with some absent. The sample contains about 190,000 clones, 70% to 75% of which appear only once. Material for sequencing was PBMCs. Source of these receptors: a woman aged 25 to 45 in good health and CMV-seropositive. Each CDR3 is given with its conserved first and last residue. A D gene is named only where the DNA matches it firmly. Expanded clones get a size class; other rows say once, few or many, or leave the size out.

clone_size	v_call	j_call	d_call	cdr3_length	cdr3_aa	cdr3_nt
-	TRBV27	TRBJ1-1	TRBD1	16	CASSLSGTGGGTEAFF	TGTGCCAGCAGTTTAAGTGGGACAGGGGGCGGCACTGAAGCTTTCTTT
-	TRBV28	TRBJ2-7	TRBD1	15	CASTAAGTGSAGQYF	TGTGCCAGCACCGCAGCCGGGACAGGCTCCGCGGGTCAGTACTTC
-	TRBV7-6	TRBJ1-1	-	13	CASSPPSHTEAFF	TGTGCCAGCAGCCCTCCTAGCCACACTGAAGCTTTCTTT
-	TRBV5-6	TRBJ2-1	TRBD2	14	CASSSSGSIYEQFF	TGTGCCAGCAGCTCTAGCGGGAGTATTTATGAGCAGTTCTTC
few	TRBV2	TRBJ2-7	-	11	CASELYYEQYF	TGTGCCAGCGAACTCTACTACGAGCAGTACTTC
-	TRBV28	TRBJ2-5	-	13	CASSEGGQETQYF	TGTGCCAGCAGCGAGGGAGGTCAAGAGACCCAGTACTTC
-	TRBV2	TRBJ2-6	-	16	CASSDGPSSGANVLTF	TGTGCCAGCAGTGACGGCCCTAGCTCTGGGGCCAACGTCCTGACTTTC
-	TRBV29-1	TRBJ2-7	-	12	CSVGVRGYEQYF	TGCAGCGTTGGGGTCAGGGGATACGAGCAGTACTTC
-	TRBV9	TRBJ2-2	-	15	CASSGRGRNTGELFF	TGTGCCAGTAGCGGAAGAGGGCGGAACACCGGGGAGCTGTTTTTT
-	TRBV6-6	TRBJ2-7	-	14	CASSYSAGSYEQYF	TGTGCCAGCAGTTACTCAGCCGGTTCCTACGAGCAGTACTTC
-	TRBV6-6	TRBJ2-3	-	14	CASREKGNTDTQYF	TGTGCCAGCAGGGAGAAGGGGAACACAGATACGCAGTATTTT
once	TRBV13	TRBJ2-4	TRBD2	13	CASSLGLVDIQYF	TGTGCCAGCAGTCTCGGACTAGTGGACATTCAGTACTTC
once	TRBV6-1	TRBJ2-3	-	11	CASSSLDTQYF	TGTGCCAGCAGTTCCTTAGATACGCAGTATTTT
-	TRBV5-1	TRBJ1-1	TRBD1	14	CASSLRGPNTEAFF	TGCGCCAGCAGCTTAAGGGGGCCGAACACTGAAGCTTTCTTT
-	TRBV5-1	TRBJ2-7	TRBD1	16	CASSLGAGQGIREQYF	TGCGCCAGCAGCTTGGGGGCGGGACAGGGAATCCGCGAGCAGTACTTC
-	TRBV29-1	TRBJ2-2	-	15	CSVEDTRGFTGELFF	TGCAGCGTTGAAGATACCAGGGGTTTTACCGGGGAGCTGTTTTTT
-	TRBV7-8	TRBJ1-5	TRBD1	15	CASSSGTGGYQPQHF	TGTGCCAGCAGTTCGGGGACAGGGGGTTATCAGCCCCAGCATTTT
few	TRBV5-4	TRBJ2-7	-	14	CASSLVSSSYEQYF	TGTGCCAGCAGCTTGGTCTCGAGCTCCTACGAGCAGTACTTC
-	TRBV7-9	TRBJ1-2	TRBD1	16	CSSSNGQGVFTDGYTF	TGTTCCAGCAGCAACGGACAGGGCGTCTTTACGGATGGCTACACCTTC
-	TRBV10-2	TRBJ2-1	TRBD2	15	CASSPSGSSYNEQFF	TGCGCCAGCAGCCCTAGCGGGAGCTCCTACAATGAGCAGTTCTTC
-	TRBV7-9	TRBJ2-7	-	12	CAGSPGRREQYF	TGTGCCGGCAGCCCGGGAAGGCGCGAGCAGTACTTC
-	TRBV27	TRBJ2-7	TRBD2	18	CASSLSSTSGTWSYEQYF	TGTGCCAGCAGTTTATCAAGCACTAGCGGGACCTGGTCCTACGAGCAGTACTTC
-	TRBV19	TRBJ1-2	TRBD1	15	CASSPTGAVNYGYTF	TGTGCCAGTAGTCCGACAGGGGCTGTTAACTATGGCTACACCTTC
once	TRBV28	TRBJ2-2	TRBD2	15	CASSFPGGGTGELFF	TGTGCCAGCAGTTTTCCTGGCGGGGGCACCGGGGAGCTGTTTTTT
-	TRBV5-1	TRBJ2-1	TRBD2	14	CASSLLAGEWEQFF	TGCGCCAGCAGCTTACTAGCGGGAGAGTGGGAGCAGTTCTTC
-	TRBV21-1	TRBJ1-3	-	20	CASSKGTTGGEAGSGNTIYF	TGTGCCAGCAGCAAAGGTACGACAGGGGGCGAAGCGGGCTCTGGAAACACCATATATTTT
-	TRBV27	TRBJ2-7	-	14	CASSSADPPGEQYF	TGTGCCAGCAGCTCCGCGGACCCCCCAGGGGAGCAGTACTTC
-	TRBV7-6	TRBJ2-7	TRBD2	14	CASSSLAGGYEQYF	TGTGCCAGCAGCTCCCTCGCGGGAGGCTACGAGCAGTACTTC
-	TRBV11-2	TRBJ2-2	-	13	CASSPVNTGELFF	TGTGCCAGCAGCCCGGTTAACACCGGGGAGCTGTTTTTT
-	TRBV28	TRBJ1-5	TRBD1	15	CASGDREGSNQPQHF	TGTGCCAGCGGGGACAGGGAGGGGAGCAATCAGCCCCAGCATTTT
-	TRBV4-2	TRBJ2-1	-	17	CASSLVEDSYSYNEQFF	TGTGCCAGCAGCCTCGTTGAGGACTCTTACTCCTACAATGAGCAGTTCTTC
-	TRBV19	TRBJ2-7	-	13	CASSIDGGYEQYF	TGTGCCAGTAGTATAGACGGAGGTTACGAGCAGTACTTC
-	TRBV11-3	TRBJ2-1	TRBD2	16	CASSLRSGGPNNEQFF	TGTGCCAGCAGCTTAAGATCGGGAGGGCCCAACAATGAGCAGTTCTTC
-	TRBV5-1	TRBJ2-7	TRBD2	15	CASSASSAGADEQYF	TGCGCCAGCAGCGCCTCCTCAGCGGGAGCGGACGAGCAGTACTTC
few	TRBV4-1	TRBJ1-1	-	17	CASSQGAGDLLNTEAFF	TGCGCCAGCAGCCAAGGGGCAGGGGACCTCCTGAACACTGAAGCTTTCTTT
few	TRBV15	TRBJ2-7	-	14	CATSRDRIGDEQYF	TGTGCCACCAGCAGAGATCGAATAGGGGACGAGCAGTACTTC